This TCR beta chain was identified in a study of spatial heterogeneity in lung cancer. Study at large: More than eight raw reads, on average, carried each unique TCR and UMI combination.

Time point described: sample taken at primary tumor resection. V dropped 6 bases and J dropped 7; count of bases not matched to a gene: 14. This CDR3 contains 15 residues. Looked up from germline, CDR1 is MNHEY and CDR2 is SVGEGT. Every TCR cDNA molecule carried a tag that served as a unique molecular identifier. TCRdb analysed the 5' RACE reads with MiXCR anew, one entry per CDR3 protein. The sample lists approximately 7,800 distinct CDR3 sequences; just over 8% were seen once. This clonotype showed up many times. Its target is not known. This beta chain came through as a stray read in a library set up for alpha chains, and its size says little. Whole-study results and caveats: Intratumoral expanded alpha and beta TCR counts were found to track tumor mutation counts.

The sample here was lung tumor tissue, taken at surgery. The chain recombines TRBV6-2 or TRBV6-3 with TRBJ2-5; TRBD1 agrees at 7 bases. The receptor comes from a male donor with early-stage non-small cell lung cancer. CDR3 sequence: CASSLGTAQGGTQYF. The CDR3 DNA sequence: TGTGCCAGCAGCCTAGGGACAGCCCAAGGAGGGACCCAGTACTTC.